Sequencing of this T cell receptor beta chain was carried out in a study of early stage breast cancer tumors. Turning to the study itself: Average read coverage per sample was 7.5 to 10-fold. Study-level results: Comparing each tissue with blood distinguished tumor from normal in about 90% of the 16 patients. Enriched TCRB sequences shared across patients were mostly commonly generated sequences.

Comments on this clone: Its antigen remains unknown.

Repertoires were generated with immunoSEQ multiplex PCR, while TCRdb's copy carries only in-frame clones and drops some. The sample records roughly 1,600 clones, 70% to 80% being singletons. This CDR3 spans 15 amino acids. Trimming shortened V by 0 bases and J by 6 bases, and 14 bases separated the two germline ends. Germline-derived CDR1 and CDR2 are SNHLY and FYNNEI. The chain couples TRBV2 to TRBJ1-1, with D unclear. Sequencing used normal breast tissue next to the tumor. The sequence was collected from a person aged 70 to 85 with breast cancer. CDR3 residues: CASSEARSSSAEAFF. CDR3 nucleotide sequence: TGTGCCAGCAGTGAAGCGAGGTCCTCAAGCGCTGAAGCTTTCTTT.